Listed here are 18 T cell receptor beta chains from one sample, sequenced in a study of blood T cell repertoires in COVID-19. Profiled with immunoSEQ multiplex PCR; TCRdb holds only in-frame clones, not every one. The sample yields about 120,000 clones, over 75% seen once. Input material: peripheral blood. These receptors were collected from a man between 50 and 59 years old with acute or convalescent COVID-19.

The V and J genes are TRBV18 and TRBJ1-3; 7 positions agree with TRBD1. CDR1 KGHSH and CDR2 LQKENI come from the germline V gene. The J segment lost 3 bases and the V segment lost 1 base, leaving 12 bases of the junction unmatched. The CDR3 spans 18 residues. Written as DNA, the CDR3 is TGTGCCAGCTCACCACTGTTATCAGGGGGTCAAGGTGGAAACACCATATATTTT. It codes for CASSPLLSGGQGGNTIYF.

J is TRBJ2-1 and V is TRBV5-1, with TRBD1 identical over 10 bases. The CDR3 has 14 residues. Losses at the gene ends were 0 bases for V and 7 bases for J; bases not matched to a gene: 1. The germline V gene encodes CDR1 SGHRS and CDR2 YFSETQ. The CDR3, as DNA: TGCGCCAGCAGCTTGGGGACAGGGGGGAATGAGCAGTTCTTC. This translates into CASSLGTGGNEQFF.

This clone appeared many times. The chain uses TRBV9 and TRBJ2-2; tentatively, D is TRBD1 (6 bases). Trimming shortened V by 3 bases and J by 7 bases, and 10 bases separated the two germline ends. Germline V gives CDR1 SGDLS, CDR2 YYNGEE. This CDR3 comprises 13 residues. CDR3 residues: CASSGRGHGELFF. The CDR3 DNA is TGTGCCAGCAGCGGCAGGGGTCACGGGGAGCTGTTTTTT. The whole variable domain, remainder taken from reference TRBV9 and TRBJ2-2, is DSGVTQTPKHLITATGQRVTLRCSPRSGDLSVYWYQQSLDQGLQFLIQYYNGEERAKGNILERFSAQQFPDLHSELNLSSLELGDSALYFCASSGRGHGELFFGEGSRLTVL.

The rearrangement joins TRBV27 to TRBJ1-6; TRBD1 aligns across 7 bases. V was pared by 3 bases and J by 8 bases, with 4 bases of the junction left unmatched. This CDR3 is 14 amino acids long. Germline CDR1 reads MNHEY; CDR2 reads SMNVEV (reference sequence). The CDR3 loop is CASSFGTEDSPLHF. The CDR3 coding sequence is TGTGCCAGCAGTTTCGGGACAGAAGATTCACCCCTCCACTTT.

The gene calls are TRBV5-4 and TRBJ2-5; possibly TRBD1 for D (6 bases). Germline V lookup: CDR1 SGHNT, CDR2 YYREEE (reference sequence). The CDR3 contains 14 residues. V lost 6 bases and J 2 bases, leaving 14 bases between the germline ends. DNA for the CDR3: TGTGCCAGCACCCGTACAGGGATACAAGAGACCCAGTACTTC. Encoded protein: CASTRTGIQETQYF.

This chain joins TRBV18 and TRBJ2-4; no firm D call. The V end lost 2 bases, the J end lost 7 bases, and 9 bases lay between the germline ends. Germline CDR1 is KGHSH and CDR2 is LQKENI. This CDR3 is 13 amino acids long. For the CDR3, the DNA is TGTGCCAGCTCACCAAACAGCCTTAACATTCAGTACTTC. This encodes CASSPNSLNIQYF. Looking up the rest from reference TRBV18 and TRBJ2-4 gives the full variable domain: NAGVMQNPRHLVRRRGQEARLRCSPMKGHSHVYWYRQLPEEGLKFMVYLQKENIIDESGMPKERFSAEFPKEGPSILRIQQVVRGDSAAYFCASSPNSLNIQYFGAGTRLSVL.

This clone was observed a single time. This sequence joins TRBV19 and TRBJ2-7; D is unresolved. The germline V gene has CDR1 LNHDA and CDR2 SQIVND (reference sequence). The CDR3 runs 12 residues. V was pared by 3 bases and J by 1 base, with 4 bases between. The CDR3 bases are TGTGCCAGTAGTATGTCATCCTACGAGCAGTACTTC. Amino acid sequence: CASSMSSYEQYF.

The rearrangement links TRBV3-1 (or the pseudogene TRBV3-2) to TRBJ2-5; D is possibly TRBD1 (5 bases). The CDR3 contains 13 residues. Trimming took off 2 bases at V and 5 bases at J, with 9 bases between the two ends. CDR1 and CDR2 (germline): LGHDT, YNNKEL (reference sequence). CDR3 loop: CASSQTGRETQYF. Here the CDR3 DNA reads TGTGCCAGCAGCCAAACAGGTCGTGAGACCCAGTACTTC.

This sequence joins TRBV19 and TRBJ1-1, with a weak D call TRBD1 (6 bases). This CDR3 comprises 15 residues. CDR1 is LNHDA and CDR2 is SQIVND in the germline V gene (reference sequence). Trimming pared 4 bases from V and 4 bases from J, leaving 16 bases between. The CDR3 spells CASSRGRGVGTEAFF. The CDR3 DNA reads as TGTGCCAGTAGTAGGGGCAGGGGCGTGGGCACTGAAGCTTTCTTT.

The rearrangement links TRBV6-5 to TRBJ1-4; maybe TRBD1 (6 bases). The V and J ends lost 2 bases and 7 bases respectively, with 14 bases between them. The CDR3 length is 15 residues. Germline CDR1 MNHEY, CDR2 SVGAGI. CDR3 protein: CASSYIKGGSEKLFF. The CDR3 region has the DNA TGTGCCAGCAGTTACATAAAAGGGGGAAGTGAAAAACTGTTTTTT.

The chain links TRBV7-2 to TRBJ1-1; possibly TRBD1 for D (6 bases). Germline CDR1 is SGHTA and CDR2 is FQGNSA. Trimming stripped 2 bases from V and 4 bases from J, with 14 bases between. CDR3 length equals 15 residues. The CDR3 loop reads CASSLLAQGGTEAFF. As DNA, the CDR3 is TGTGCCAGCAGCTTATTGGCACAGGGCGGCACTGAAGCTTTCTTT.

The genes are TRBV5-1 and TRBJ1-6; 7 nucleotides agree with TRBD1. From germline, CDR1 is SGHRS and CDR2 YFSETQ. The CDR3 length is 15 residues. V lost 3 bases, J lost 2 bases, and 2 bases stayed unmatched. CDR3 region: CASSSQGAYNSPLHF. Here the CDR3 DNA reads TGCGCCAGCAGCTCGCAGGGGGCCTATAATTCACCCCTCCACTTT.

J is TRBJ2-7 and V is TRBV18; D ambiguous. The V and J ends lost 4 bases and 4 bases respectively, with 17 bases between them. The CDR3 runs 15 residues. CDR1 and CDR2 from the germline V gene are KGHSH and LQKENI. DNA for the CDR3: TGTGCCAGCTCACTCGACTCCCCACCCACTTACGAGCAGTACTTC. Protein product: CASSLDSPPTYEQYF.

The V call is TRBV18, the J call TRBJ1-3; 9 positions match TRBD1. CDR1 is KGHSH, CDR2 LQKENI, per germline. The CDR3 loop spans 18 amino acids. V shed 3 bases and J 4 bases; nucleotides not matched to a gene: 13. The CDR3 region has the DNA TGTGCCAGCTCACCGGTAGTAACACAGGGGGCGCCCGGAAACACCATATATTTT. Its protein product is CASSPVVTQGAPGNTIYF.

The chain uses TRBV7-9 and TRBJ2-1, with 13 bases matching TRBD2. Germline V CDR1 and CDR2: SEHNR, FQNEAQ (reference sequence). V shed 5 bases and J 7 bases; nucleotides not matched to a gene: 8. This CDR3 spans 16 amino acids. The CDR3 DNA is TGTGCCAGCAGCCCTCGGACTAGCGGGAGCCGGAATGAGCAGTTCTTC. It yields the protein CASSPRTSGSRNEQFF.

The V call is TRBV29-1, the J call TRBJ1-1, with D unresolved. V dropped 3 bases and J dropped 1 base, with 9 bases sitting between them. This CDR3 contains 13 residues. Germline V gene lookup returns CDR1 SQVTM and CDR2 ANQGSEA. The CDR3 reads CSVDLGGNTEAFF. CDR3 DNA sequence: TGCAGCGTTGACTTAGGAGGGAACACTGAAGCTTTCTTT.

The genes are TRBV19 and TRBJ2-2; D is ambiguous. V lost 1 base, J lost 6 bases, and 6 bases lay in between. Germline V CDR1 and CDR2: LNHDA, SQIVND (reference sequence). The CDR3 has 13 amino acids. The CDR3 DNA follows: TGTGCCAGTAGTATAGGTAGTCCCGGGGAGCTGTTTTTT. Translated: CASSIGSPGELFF. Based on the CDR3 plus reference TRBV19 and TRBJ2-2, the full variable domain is DGGITQSPKYLFRKEGQNVTLSCEQNLNHDAMYWYRQDPGQGLRLIYYSQIVNDFQKGDIAEGYSVSREKKESFPLTVTSAQKNPTAFYLCASSIGSPGELFFGEGSRLTVL.

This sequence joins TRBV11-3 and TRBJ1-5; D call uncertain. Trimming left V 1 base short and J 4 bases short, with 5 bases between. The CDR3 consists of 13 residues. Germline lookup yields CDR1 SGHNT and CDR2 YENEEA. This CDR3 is CASSLGANQPQHF. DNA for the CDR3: TGTGCCAGCAGCTTAGGGGCTAATCAGCCCCAGCATTTT.